The T cell receptor beta chain under discussion was sequenced for a study of response to subunit inactivated influenza vaccine. Study observations and caveats: That few new T cells are recruited by each seasonal influenza vaccination was the authors' suggestion.

In the case of this clonotype: Its antigen is currently unknown.

Each CDR3 protein gets one entry after TCRdb re-called the RT-PCR reads with MiXCR. This sample has about 170,000 distinct CDR3 sequences, with 10% to 15% found just once. Germline V CDR1 and CDR2: SGHVS, FQNEAQ. Deletions cut 4 bases from V and 6 bases from J, with 24 bases between. The CDR3 contains 17 residues. The same specimen was also included in a second study, on T cells expressing NK-cell markers. Turning to that study: Making the TCR beta cDNA relied on 5'RACE template switching with UMIs.

The gene calls are TRBV7-8 and TRBJ1-2; D ambiguous. Here the sequenced sample was CD8+ T cells sorted from PBMCs, taken 11 to 12 days after vaccination. The receptor's source is a man aged 45 to 65 who received an inactivated influenza vaccine. CDR3 in amino acids: CASSSVGQPYGTHGYTF. Written as DNA, the CDR3 is TGTGCCAGCAGCTCCGTCGGCCAGCCTTATGGTACACATGGCTACACCTTC.